The entry below gives a single TCR beta chain sequence along with its context. The data were obtained in a study of T cell changes during pregnancy in multiple sclerosis. The CDR3 is 13 amino acids. CDR1 and CDR2 from the germline V gene are MNHEY and SMNVEV (reference sequence). J lost 2 bases, V lost 7 bases, and 5 bases had no gene match. Assay used: immunoSEQ multiplex PCR; TCRdb lists only in-frame clones, some missing. The sample yields tens of thousands of clones, about 93% seen once. The V and J genes are TRBV27 and TRBJ2-7, with 7 nucleotides matching TRBD1. Specimen: peripheral blood, collected in the first trimester of pregnancy. This sequence originates from a female donor with multiple sclerosis, enrolled in a pregnancy study. The CDR3 spells CASKGTETYEQYF. The CDR3 DNA reads TGTGCCAGCAAAGGGACAGAGACCTACGAGCAGTACTTC.